This T cell receptor beta chain was sequenced in a study of CD8 T cells in ankylosing spondylitis (dated by TCRdb to about 2017). Regarding the study in general: T cell receptor beta repertoires were profiled in healthy donors and ankylosing spondylitis patients so that disease-linked TCR variants could be found. The full study cohort was made up of about two dozen ankylosing spondylitis patients and approximately 100 healthy donors. Peripheral blood samples were taken, and synovial fluid was additionally collected from ankylosing spondylitis patients.

The CDR3, from cysteine to phenylalanine, totals 12 residues. Left in the record is the CDR3 DNA by itself, 36 bases read in frame from the first base. V is clipped by 5 bases and J by 0 bases, and the sequence between their germline boundaries is 3 bases long. Reading the germline V gene gives CDR1 KGHDR and CDR2 SFDVKD. These reads were obtained on an Illumina HiSeq 2500. Quantitative 5'-RACE with molecular barcodes was the method used to prepare the TCR beta libraries. The original pipeline was this. To identify disease-linked TCR variants, a new computational method was used, one built on a probabilistic model of VDJ rearrangement. TCRdb applied fastp at Q25 and MiXCR to the public reads, then kept only in-frame beta chains. When rows share a CDR3 protein, they turn into one entry using the most common DNA and genes. It is TCRdb's table, rather than the study itself, that gives the V and J calls and clone size. The sample table shows hundreds of thousands of distinct CDR3 sequences, and 20% to 30% are seen once. About 0.89% of the sample is in the top ten clones.

The study at large found these results: According to the report, matched synovial fluid samples from ankylosing spondylitis patients were significantly enriched for the disease-linked clones. Some motif variants had previously been reported in the synovial fluid and blood of reactive arthritis patients, which suggests shared mechanisms of disease initiation. The disease-linked clones had a CD8+ phenotype and were found at relatively low frequencies in peripheral blood. A TCR beta motif made up of about eight highly homologous amino acid variants appeared to be characteristic of blood from ankylosing spondylitis patients.

Comments on this clonotype: No cognate antigen has been identified for it. Per-base quality was not reported, and no clone a single base away is much larger than it.

The sequence derives from a male donor with ankylosing spondylitis. The specimen sequenced was blood, either unsorted or a sorted T cell fraction (not recorded which). The V gene is TRBV24-1 and the J gene is TRBJ2-5, with no reliable assignment of the D segment. The DNA sequence reads TGTGCCACCAGTGGGTACCAAGAGACCCAGTACTTC. Protein translation: CATSGYQETQYF.